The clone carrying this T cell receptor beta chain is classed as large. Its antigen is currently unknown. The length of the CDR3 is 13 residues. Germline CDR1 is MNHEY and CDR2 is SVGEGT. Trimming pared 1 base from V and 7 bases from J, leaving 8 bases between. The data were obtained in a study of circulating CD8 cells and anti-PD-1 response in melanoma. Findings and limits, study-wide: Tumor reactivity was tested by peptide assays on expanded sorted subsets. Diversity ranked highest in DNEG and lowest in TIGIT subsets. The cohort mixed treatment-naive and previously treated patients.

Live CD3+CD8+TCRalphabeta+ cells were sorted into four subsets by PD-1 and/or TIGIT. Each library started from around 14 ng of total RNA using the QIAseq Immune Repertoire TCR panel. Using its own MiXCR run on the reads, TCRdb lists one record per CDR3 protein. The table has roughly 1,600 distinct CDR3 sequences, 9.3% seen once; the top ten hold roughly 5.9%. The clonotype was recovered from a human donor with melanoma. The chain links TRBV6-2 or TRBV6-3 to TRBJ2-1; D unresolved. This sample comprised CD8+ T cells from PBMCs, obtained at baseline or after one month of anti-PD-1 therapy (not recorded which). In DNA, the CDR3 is TGTGCCAGCAGTTACTTTCCCGGGAATGAGCAGTTCTTC. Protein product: CASSYFPGNEQFF.